This T cell receptor (beta chain) was identified during a study of CD8+ T cells in alopecia areata. General study points: In lesional scalp, particularly from alopecia totalis/universalis, clonality was higher than in normal scalp.

A remark on this clone: Antigen: not known.

Extracted RNA was reverse transcribed into cDNA, the sequencing template. Some clones are missing from TCRdb's copy, which holds only in-frame ones; the method was immunoSEQ multiplex PCR. Altogether 60,000 to 65,000 clones are present, about 40% being singletons, with the ten largest covering 51%. Alopecia areata patients provided lesional scalp punch biopsies and peripheral blood. Sorting of CD4+ and CD8+ T cells was performed on PBMCs. Germline V lookup: CDR1 MDHEN, CDR2 SYDVKM. V gave up 7 bases and J gave up 2 bases; unmatched junction bases: 4. The length of the CDR3 is 14 residues. The V call is TRBV28, the J call TRBJ2-1; TRBD1 agrees at 8 bases. Input material: NKG2D-low CD8+ T cells sorted from blood. The sequence came from a human donor with alopecia areata. CDR3 coding DNA: TGTGCCAGCATCTCAGGGGGCCCCTACAATGAGCAGTTCTTC. It is translated as CASISGGPYNEQFF. Full variable domain (missing parts from reference TRBV28 and TRBJ2-1): DVKVTQSSRYLVKRTGEKVFLECVQDMDHENMFWYRQDPGLGLRLIYFSYDVKMKEKGDIPEGYSVSREKKERFSLILESASTNQTSMYLCASISGGPYNEQFFGPGTRLTVL.